The rows below give T cell receptor beta chains drawn from one sample of a study of Graves' ophthalmopathy and Graves' hyperthyroidism. One entry per CDR3 protein results from TCRdb running MiXCR on the multiplex PCR reads. The sample lists roughly 420,000 distinct CDR3 sequences, around 20% occurring once. The sequencing sample was made of peripheral blood. The source is a woman between 18 and 29 years old with stable Graves' hyperthyroidism. CDR3s include the opening cysteine and the closing phenylalanine or tryptophan. The D gene is left open where the match is weak. Where a row states a size, it is once, few, many or the class of an expanded clone; other rows omit it.

v_gene: TRBV29-1; j_gene: TRBJ1-1; d_gene: -; abundance: many; CDR3aa: CSVVWRGEAFF; CDR3nt: TGCAGCGTTGTATGGCGGGGTGAAGCTTTCTTT
v_gene: TRBV7-2; j_gene: TRBJ2-5; d_gene: -; abundance: many; CDR3aa: CASSPDNQETQYF; CDR3nt: TGTGCCAGCAGCCCCGACAACCAAGAGACCCAGTACTTC
v_gene: TRBV6-1; j_gene: TRBJ1-5; d_gene: -; abundance: -; CDR3aa: CASSRELDQPQHF; CDR3nt: TGTGCCAGCAGCAGGGAGTTGGATCAGCCCCAGCATTTT
v_gene: TRBV12-3/TRBV12-4; j_gene: TRBJ1-2; d_gene: TRBD1; abundance: -; CDR3aa: CASSFRRGGLGYTF; CDR3nt: TGTGCCAGCAGTTTCCGGAGAGGGGGCCTCGGCTACACCTTC
v_gene: TRBV2; j_gene: TRBJ1-1; d_gene: -; abundance: many; CDR3aa: CASTARRVNTEAFF; CDR3nt: TGTGCCAGCACCGCACGTAGGGTGAACACTGAAGCTTTCTTT
v_gene: TRBV28; j_gene: TRBJ1-6; d_gene: -; abundance: many; CDR3aa: CASSSVGRRLPPLHF; CDR3nt: TGTGCCAGCAGCTCCGTTGGGCGGCGTCTGCCACCCCTCCACTTT
v_gene: TRBV6-2/TRBV6-3; j_gene: TRBJ1-6; d_gene: -; abundance: many; CDR3aa: CASSYPSEGAPLHF; CDR3nt: TGTGCCAGCAGTTACCCGTCGGAAGGGGCACCCCTCCACTTT
v_gene: TRBV28; j_gene: TRBJ2-7; d_gene: -; abundance: many; CDR3aa: CASSFNLAGLTYEQYF; CDR3nt: TGTGCCAGCAGTTTCAATTTGGCAGGGCTGACCTACGAGCAGTACTTC
v_gene: TRBV7-2; j_gene: TRBJ1-1; d_gene: TRBD1; abundance: many; CDR3aa: CASSSGTAEAFF; CDR3nt: TGTGCCAGCAGCTCCGGGACAGCAGAAGCTTTCTTT
v_gene: TRBV30; j_gene: TRBJ2-5; d_gene: TRBD2; abundance: -; CDR3aa: CAWSVGTSGLETQYF; CDR3nt: TGTGCCTGGAGTGTAGGGACTAGCGGGTTAGAGACCCAGTACTTC
v_gene: TRBV7-9; j_gene: TRBJ1-1; d_gene: -; abundance: -; CDR3aa: CASSTYGTEAFF; CDR3nt: TGTGCCAGCAGCACATATGGTACTGAAGCTTTCTTT
v_gene: TRBV28; j_gene: TRBJ2-7; d_gene: TRBD1; abundance: many; CDR3aa: CASSLPGTDYEQYF; CDR3nt: TGTGCCAGCAGTTTGCCCGGGACAGACTACGAGCAGTACTTC
v_gene: TRBV11-2; j_gene: TRBJ2-7; d_gene: TRBD2; abundance: many; CDR3aa: CASSPRGGLAGGSSYEQYF; CDR3nt: TGTGCCAGCAGCCCGAGGGGGGGACTAGCGGGAGGATCGTCCTACGAGCAGTACTTC
v_gene: TRBV7-2; j_gene: TRBJ2-7; d_gene: -; abundance: -; CDR3aa: CASSLATTYEQWF; CDR3nt: TGTGCCAGCAGCTTAGCGACTACCTACGAGCAGTGGTTC
v_gene: TRBV12-3/TRBV12-4; j_gene: TRBJ1-2; d_gene: -; abundance: -; CDR3aa: CASSSNWGVYGYTF; CDR3nt: TGTGCCAGCAGTTCCAATTGGGGGGTCTATGGCTACACCTTC
v_gene: TRBV7-2; j_gene: TRBJ2-7; d_gene: TRBD2; abundance: many; CDR3aa: CASSLAGTSGMYEQYF; CDR3nt: TGTGCCAGCAGCTTAGCCGGGACTAGCGGGATGTACGAGCAGTACTTC
v_gene: TRBV4-1; j_gene: TRBJ2-6; d_gene: -; abundance: few; CDR3aa: CASSQPREGAGANVLTF; CDR3nt: TGCGCCAGCAGCCAACCTCGGGAGGGGGCAGGGGCCAACGTCCTGACTTTC
v_gene: TRBV2; j_gene: TRBJ2-5; d_gene: TRBD2; abundance: -; CDR3aa: CASSEERGKETQYF; CDR3nt: TGTGCCAGCAGTGAAGAGCGGGGAAAAGAGACCCAGTACTTC
v_gene: TRBV6-5; j_gene: TRBJ1-5; d_gene: -; abundance: few; CDR3aa: CASSLVGSQPQHF; CDR3nt: TGTGCCAGCAGTTTGGTGGGGTCTCAGCCGCAGCATTTT
v_gene: TRBV6-1; j_gene: TRBJ2-7; d_gene: TRBD1; abundance: -; CDR3aa: CASSGGTEDYEQYF; CDR3nt: TGTGCCAGCAGTGGAGGGACAGAAGACTACGAGCAGTACTTC
v_gene: TRBV7-3; j_gene: TRBJ2-2; d_gene: TRBD2; abundance: few; CDR3aa: CASSLGASGSSGELFF; CDR3nt: TGTGCCAGCAGCTTAGGGGCTAGCGGGAGCTCCGGGGAGCTGTTTTTT
v_gene: TRBV6-4; j_gene: TRBJ2-7; d_gene: TRBD2; abundance: many; CDR3aa: CASSPGLAEASSYEQYF; CDR3nt: TGTGCCAGCAGTCCGGGACTAGCGGAAGCTTCCTCCTACGAGCAGTACTTC
v_gene: TRBV25-1; j_gene: TRBJ1-2; d_gene: -; abundance: many; CDR3aa: CASSDPWGPSNGYTF; CDR3nt: TGTGCCAGCAGTGACCCCTGGGGGCCTTCCAATGGCTACACCTTC
v_gene: TRBV30; j_gene: TRBJ2-7; d_gene: -; abundance: many; CDR3aa: CAWSVSGAYEQYF; CDR3nt: TGTGCCTGGAGTGTATCGGGGGCCTACGAGCAGTACTTC
v_gene: TRBV2; j_gene: TRBJ2-7; d_gene: TRBD2; abundance: many; CDR3aa: CARDSTGLAGEQYF; CDR3nt: TGTGCCAGAGACAGCACGGGACTAGCAGGCGAGCAGTACTTC
v_gene: TRBV12-3/TRBV12-4; j_gene: TRBJ2-7; d_gene: -; abundance: -; CDR3aa: CASSLVTTYEQYF; CDR3nt: TGTGCCAGCAGTTTGGTGACAACCTACGAGCAGTACTTC
v_gene: TRBV12-5; j_gene: TRBJ2-1; d_gene: TRBD2; abundance: once; CDR3aa: CASGLDIGLAGRYNEQFF; CDR3nt: TGTGCTAGTGGTTTGGACATAGGACTAGCGGGGAGATACAATGAGCAGTTCTTC
v_gene: TRBV2; j_gene: TRBJ2-2; d_gene: -; abundance: -; CDR3aa: CASSRLKSGELFF; CDR3nt: TGTGCCAGCAGCCGGCTGAAATCCGGGGAGCTGTTTTTT
v_gene: TRBV20-1; j_gene: TRBJ2-7; d_gene: TRBD2; abundance: many; CDR3aa: CSASGLAGFSYEQYF; CDR3nt: TGCAGTGCCTCGGGACTAGCGGGTTTTTCCTACGAGCAGTACTTC
v_gene: TRBV7-9; j_gene: TRBJ2-2; d_gene: -; abundance: many; CDR3aa: CASSTGPRNTGELFF; CDR3nt: TGTGCCAGCAGCACGGGACCGAGAAACACCGGGGAGCTGTTTTTT
v_gene: TRBV13; j_gene: TRBJ1-2; d_gene: -; abundance: many; CDR3aa: CASIDGDYGYTF; CDR3nt: TGTGCCAGCATTGACGGAGATTATGGCTACACCTTC
v_gene: TRBV10-3; j_gene: TRBJ2-7; d_gene: TRBD1; abundance: many; CDR3aa: CAISWTGGDSYEQYF; CDR3nt: TGTGCCATCAGTTGGACAGGGGGCGACTCCTACGAGCAGTACTTC
v_gene: TRBV25-1; j_gene: TRBJ2-2; d_gene: TRBD1; abundance: many; CDR3aa: CASSELGGTGGPNTGELFF; CDR3nt: TGTGCCAGCAGTGAATTGGGCGGGACAGGGGGTCCAAACACCGGGGAGCTGTTTTTT
v_gene: TRBV9; j_gene: TRBJ1-1; d_gene: -; abundance: many; CDR3aa: CASSVGSAGARGTEAFF; CDR3nt: TGTGCCAGCAGCGTAGGCTCCGCGGGGGCCCGGGGCACTGAAGCTTTCTTT
v_gene: TRBV6-4; j_gene: TRBJ1-1; d_gene: -; abundance: -; CDR3aa: CATGLSRPILGSYLNTEAFF; CDR3nt: TGTGCCACTGGGCTTTCCAGGCCAATCTTGGGTTCCTACCTGAACACTGAAGCTTTCTTT
v_gene: TRBV28; j_gene: TRBJ2-7; d_gene: -; abundance: many; CDR3aa: CASIKPGIRAYEQYF; CDR3nt: TGTGCCAGCATTAAGCCGGGAATTCGGGCCTACGAGCAGTACTTC
v_gene: TRBV7-2; j_gene: TRBJ1-2; d_gene: -; abundance: once; CDR3aa: CASSFGAYGYTF; CDR3nt: TGTGCCAGCAGCTTCGGAGCCTATGGCTACACCTTC
v_gene: TRBV20-1; j_gene: TRBJ1-1; d_gene: TRBD1; abundance: many; CDR3aa: CSAEGTANTEAFF; CDR3nt: TGCAGTGCCGAGGGGACAGCGAACACTGAAGCTTTCTTT
v_gene: TRBV30; j_gene: TRBJ1-2; d_gene: -; abundance: few; CDR3aa: CAWGGTVHNYGYTF; CDR3nt: TGTGCCTGGGGGGGGACGGTACACAACTATGGCTACACCTTC
v_gene: TRBV12-3/TRBV12-4; j_gene: TRBJ2-5; d_gene: -; abundance: many; CDR3aa: CASSQGGTSWGTQYF; CDR3nt: TGTGCCAGCAGCCAAGGCGGGACAAGTTGGGGGACCCAGTACTTC
v_gene: TRBV12-3/TRBV12-4; j_gene: TRBJ2-7; d_gene: -; abundance: many; CDR3aa: CASSPSGGPREQYF; CDR3nt: TGTGCCAGCAGCCCGAGCGGAGGGCCCAGGGAGCAGTACTTC
v_gene: TRBV20-1; j_gene: TRBJ2-2; d_gene: -; abundance: many; CDR3aa: CSAGGGQETFAGELFF; CDR3nt: TGCAGTGCTGGAGGTGGACAAGAGACGTTTGCCGGGGAGCTGTTTTTT
v_gene: TRBV12-3/TRBV12-4; j_gene: TRBJ2-2; d_gene: -; abundance: many; CDR3aa: CASSFTGTPNTGELFF; CDR3nt: TGTGCCAGCAGTTTCACCGGGACACCGAACACCGGGGAGCTGTTTTTT
v_gene: TRBV10-3; j_gene: TRBJ2-2; d_gene: -; abundance: many; CDR3aa: CAISGWGNANTGELFF; CDR3nt: TGTGCCATCAGTGGATGGGGGAACGCGAACACCGGGGAGCTGTTTTTT
v_gene: TRBV4-1; j_gene: TRBJ1-1; d_gene: -; abundance: -; CDR3aa: CASSPRGRQINTEAFF; CDR3nt: TGCGCCAGCAGCCCGCGAGGGAGGCAGATAAACACTGAAGCTTTCTTT
v_gene: TRBV6-1; j_gene: TRBJ1-1; d_gene: -; abundance: many; CDR3aa: CASSWLGSTEAFF; CDR3nt: TGTGCCAGCTCCTGGTTGGGTTCCACTGAAGCTTTCTTT
v_gene: TRBV12-3/TRBV12-4; j_gene: TRBJ1-2; d_gene: -; abundance: -; CDR3aa: CASSLASSRVYGYTF; CDR3nt: TGTGCCAGCAGTTTAGCGAGTTCCAGGGTCTATGGCTACACCTTC
v_gene: TRBV24-1; j_gene: TRBJ2-2; d_gene: TRBD1; abundance: few; CDR3aa: CATSEGTGNTGKLFF; CDR3nt: TGTGCCACCAGTGAAGGGACAGGGAACACCGGGAAGCTGTTTTTT
v_gene: TRBV6-1; j_gene: TRBJ2-7; d_gene: -; abundance: many; CDR3aa: CASSEVKGSYEQYF; CDR3nt: TGTGCCAGCAGTGAAGTTAAGGGTTCCTACGAGCAGTACTTC
v_gene: TRBV6-5; j_gene: TRBJ2-7; d_gene: -; abundance: many; CDR3aa: CASSYSNRDYEQYF; CDR3nt: TGTGCCAGCAGTTACTCTAACAGGGACTACGAGCAGTACTTC
v_gene: TRBV12-3/TRBV12-4; j_gene: TRBJ1-2; d_gene: TRBD1; abundance: -; CDR3aa: CASSPRDSNYGYTF; CDR3nt: TGTGCCAGCAGTCCTCGGGACAGTAACTATGGCTACACCTTC
v_gene: TRBV28; j_gene: TRBJ2-7; d_gene: TRBD1; abundance: many; CDR3aa: CASKDRRTGEQYF; CDR3nt: TGTGCCAGCAAGGACAGGAGGACAGGGGAGCAGTACTTC